This TCR beta chain was retrieved from a study of cytomegalovirus exposure and HLA in healthy donors. Background on the study: Findings of an earlier analysis included about 120 million unique TCR beta sequences from roughly 200 million T cells.

The germline V gene encodes CDR1 SGHTA and CDR2 FQGTGA. The junction had 12 bases not matched to a gene; V was cut back by 5 bases and J by 9 bases. This CDR3 region has 16 residues. 60 Vbeta and 13 Jbeta primers were used in PCR. Generated by immunoSEQ multiplex PCR, the TCRdb table keeps only in-frame clones and is missing some. The sample gives over 150,000 clones, around nine tenths of which show up once; about 0.93% is in the top ten. The specimen sequenced was PBMCs. The rearrangement joins TRBV7-3 to TRBJ2-6; 8 nucleotides line up with TRBD2. The TCR sequence derives from a woman in her twenties or thirties in good health and CMV-seronegative. The CDR3 loop is CASSPQPGGLFNVLTF. The CDR3 region has the DNA TGTGCCAGCAGCCCCCAGCCGGGGGGGCTCTTCAACGTCCTGACTTTC.